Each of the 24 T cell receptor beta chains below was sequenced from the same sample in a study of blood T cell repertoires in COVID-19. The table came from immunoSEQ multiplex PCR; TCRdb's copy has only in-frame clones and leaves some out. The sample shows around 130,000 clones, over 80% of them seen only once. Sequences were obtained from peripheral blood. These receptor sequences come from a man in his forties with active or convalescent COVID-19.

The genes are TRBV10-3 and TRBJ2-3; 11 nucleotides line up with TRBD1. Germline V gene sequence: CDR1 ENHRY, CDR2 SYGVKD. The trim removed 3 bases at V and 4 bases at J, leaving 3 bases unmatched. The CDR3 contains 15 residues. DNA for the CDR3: TGTGCCATCAGTGATTGGACAGGGGGCCCAGATACGCAGTATTTT. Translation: CAISDWTGGPDTQYF.

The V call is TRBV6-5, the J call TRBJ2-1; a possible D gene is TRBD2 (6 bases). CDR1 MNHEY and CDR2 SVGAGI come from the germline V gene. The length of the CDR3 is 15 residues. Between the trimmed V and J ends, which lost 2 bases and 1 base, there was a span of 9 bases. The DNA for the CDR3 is TGTGCCAGCAGTTACGCGGGGATATCCTACAATGAGCAGTTCTTC. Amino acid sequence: CASSYAGISYNEQFF.

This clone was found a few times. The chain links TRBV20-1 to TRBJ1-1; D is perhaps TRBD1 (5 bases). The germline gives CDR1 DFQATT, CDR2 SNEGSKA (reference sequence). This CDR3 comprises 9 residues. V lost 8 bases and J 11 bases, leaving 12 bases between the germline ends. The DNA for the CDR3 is TGCAGTTGGGGGGGTTATGCTTTCTTT. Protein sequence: CSWGGYAFF.

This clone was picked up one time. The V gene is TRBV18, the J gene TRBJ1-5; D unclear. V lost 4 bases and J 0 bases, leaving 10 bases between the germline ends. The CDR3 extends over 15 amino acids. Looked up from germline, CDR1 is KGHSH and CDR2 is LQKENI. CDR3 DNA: TGTGCCAGCTCACTAATCCCTAATAGCAATCAGCCCCAGCATTTT. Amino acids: CASSLIPNSNQPQHF.

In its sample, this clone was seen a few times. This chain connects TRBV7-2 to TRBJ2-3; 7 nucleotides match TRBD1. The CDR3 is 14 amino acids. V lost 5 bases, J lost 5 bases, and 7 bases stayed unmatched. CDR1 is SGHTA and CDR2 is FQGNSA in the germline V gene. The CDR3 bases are TGTGCCAGCAGCACAGGGGTTTATTTAGATACGCAGTATTTT. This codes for CASSTGVYLDTQYF.

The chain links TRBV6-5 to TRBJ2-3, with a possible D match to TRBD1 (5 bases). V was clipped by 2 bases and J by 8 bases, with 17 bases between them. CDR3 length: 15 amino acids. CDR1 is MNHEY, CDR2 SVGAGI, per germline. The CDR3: CASSYDGAVASTQYF. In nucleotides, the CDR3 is TGTGCCAGCAGTTACGATGGGGCCGTTGCGTCTACGCAGTATTTT.

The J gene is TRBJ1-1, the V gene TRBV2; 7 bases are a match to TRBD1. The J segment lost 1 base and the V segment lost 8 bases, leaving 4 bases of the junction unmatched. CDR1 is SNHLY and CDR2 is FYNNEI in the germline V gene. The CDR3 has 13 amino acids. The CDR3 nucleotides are TGTGCCAGCGGCGGACAGGCGAACACTGAAGCTTTCTTT. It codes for CASGGQANTEAFF.

The CDR3 loop reads CASSDDSRGNQPQHF. CDR3 in DNA: TGTGCCAGCAGCGATGACAGCCGGGGCAATCAGCCCCAGCATTTT. The chain has TRBV7-9 and TRBJ1-5, with D perhaps TRBD1 (5 bases). CDR3 size: 15 residues. CDR1 and CDR2 from the germline V gene are SEHNR and FQNEAQ (reference sequence). V was trimmed by 5 bases and J by 2 bases, leaving 13 bases between them.

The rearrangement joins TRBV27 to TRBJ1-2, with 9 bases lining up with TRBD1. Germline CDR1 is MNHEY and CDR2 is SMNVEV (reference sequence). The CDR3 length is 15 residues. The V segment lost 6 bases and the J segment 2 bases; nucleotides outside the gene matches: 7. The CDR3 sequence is CASSFIGQGNYGYTF. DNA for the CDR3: TGTGCCAGCAGCTTTATAGGACAGGGGAACTATGGCTACACCTTC.

The CDR3 DNA is TGTGCCAGCAGCTTCGGACAGGGGGCGCCTGGCTACACCTTC. Encoded protein: CASSFGQGAPGYTF. The chain joins TRBV7-2 to TRBJ1-2; 11 bases are shared with TRBD1. From germline, CDR1 is SGHTA and CDR2 FQGNSA. The V segment lost 3 bases and the J segment 7 bases; nucleotides outside the gene matches: 4. The CDR3 spans 14 residues.

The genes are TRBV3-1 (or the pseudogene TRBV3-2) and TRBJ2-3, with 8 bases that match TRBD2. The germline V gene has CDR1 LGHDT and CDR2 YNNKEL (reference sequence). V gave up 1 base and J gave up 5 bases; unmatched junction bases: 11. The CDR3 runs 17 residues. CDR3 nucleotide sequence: TGTGCCAGCAGCCAAGGACCCCAGCGGGGGCTTCGAGATACGCAGTATTTT. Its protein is CASSQGPQRGLRDTQYF.

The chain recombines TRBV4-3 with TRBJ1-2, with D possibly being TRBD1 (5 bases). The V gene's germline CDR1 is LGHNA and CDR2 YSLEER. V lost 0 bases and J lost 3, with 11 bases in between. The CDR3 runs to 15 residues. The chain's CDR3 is CASSQDVTVHYGYTF. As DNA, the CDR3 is TGCGCCAGCAGCCAAGATGTGACAGTTCACTATGGCTACACCTTC.

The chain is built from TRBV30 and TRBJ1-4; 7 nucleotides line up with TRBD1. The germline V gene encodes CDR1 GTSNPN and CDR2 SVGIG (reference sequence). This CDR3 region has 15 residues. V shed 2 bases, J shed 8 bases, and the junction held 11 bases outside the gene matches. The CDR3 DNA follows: TGTGCCTGGAGTCCCGACAGGGCCATGGGGGAAAAACTGTTTTTT. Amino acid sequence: CAWSPDRAMGEKLFF.

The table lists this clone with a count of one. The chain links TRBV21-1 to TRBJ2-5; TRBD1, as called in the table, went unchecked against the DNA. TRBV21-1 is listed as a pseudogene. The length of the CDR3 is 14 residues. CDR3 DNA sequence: TGTGCCGGTCCGGGACAGGGGCTCCAAGAGACCCAGTACTTC. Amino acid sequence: CAGPGQGLQETQYF.

CDR3 loop: CASSFGGSSYEQYF. Here the CDR3 DNA reads TGTGCCAGCAGCTTCGGGGGGAGCTCCTACGAGCAGTACTTC. The chain employs TRBV7-9 and TRBJ2-7; 7 nucleotides line up with TRBD2. The V gene end was trimmed by 3 bases and the J gene end by 0 bases; junction bases not matched to a gene: 2. CDR1 is SEHNR, CDR2 FQNEAQ, per germline (reference sequence). The CDR3 contains 14 residues.

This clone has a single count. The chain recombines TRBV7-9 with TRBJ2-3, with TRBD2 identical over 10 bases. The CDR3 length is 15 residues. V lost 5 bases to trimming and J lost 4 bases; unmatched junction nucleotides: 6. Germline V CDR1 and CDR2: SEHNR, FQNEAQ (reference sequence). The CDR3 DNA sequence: TGTGCCAGCAGCCGCAGCGGGGGGGCCCCAGATACGCAGTATTTT. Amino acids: CASSRSGGAPDTQYF.

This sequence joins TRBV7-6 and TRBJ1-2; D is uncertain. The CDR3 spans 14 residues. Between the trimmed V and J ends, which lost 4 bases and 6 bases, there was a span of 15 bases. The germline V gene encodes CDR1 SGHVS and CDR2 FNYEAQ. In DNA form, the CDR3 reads TGTGCCAGCAGCTCCTCTTTCCCCTCGGATGGCTACACCTTC. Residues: CASSSSFPSDGYTF.

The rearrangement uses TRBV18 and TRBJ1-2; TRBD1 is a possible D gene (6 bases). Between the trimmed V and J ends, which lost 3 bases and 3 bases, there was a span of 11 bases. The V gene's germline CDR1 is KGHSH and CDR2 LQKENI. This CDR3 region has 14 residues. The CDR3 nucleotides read TGTGCCAGCTCACCCTCAGGGGCCTACTATGGCTACACCTTC. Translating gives CASSPSGAYYGYTF.

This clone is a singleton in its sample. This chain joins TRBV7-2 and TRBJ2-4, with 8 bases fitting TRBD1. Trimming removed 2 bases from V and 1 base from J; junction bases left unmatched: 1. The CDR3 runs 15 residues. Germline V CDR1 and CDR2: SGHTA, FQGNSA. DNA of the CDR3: TGTGCCAGCAGCTTAACAGGGGGGGCCAAAAACATTCAGTACTTC. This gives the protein CASSLTGGAKNIQYF.

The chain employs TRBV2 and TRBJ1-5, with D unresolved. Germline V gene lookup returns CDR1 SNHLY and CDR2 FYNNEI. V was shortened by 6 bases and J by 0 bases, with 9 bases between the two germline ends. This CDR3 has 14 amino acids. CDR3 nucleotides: TGTGCCAGCAGCCCTCAGGCTAGCAATCAGCCCCAGCATTTT. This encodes CASSPQASNQPQHF.

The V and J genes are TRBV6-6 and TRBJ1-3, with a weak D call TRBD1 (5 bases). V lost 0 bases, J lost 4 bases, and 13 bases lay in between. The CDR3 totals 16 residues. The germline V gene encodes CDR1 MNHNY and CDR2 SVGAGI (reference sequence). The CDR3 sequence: CASSYSPDTGGNTIYF. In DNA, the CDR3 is TGTGCCAGCAGTTACTCCCCGGACACCGGGGGAAACACCATATATTTT.

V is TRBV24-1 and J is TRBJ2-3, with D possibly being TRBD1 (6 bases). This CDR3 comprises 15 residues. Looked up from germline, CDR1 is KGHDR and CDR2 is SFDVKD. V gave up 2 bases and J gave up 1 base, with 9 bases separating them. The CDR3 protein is CATSDSWGRTDTQYF. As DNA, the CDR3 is TGTGCCACCAGTGATTCTTGGGGGCGCACAGATACGCAGTATTTT.

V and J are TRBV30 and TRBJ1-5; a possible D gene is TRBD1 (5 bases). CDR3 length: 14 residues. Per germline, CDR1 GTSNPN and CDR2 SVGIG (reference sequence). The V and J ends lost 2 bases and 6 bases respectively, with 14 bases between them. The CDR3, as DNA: TGTGCCTGGAGTCCTACAGGAAGAGGTCAGCCCCAGCATTTT. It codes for CAWSPTGRGQPQHF.

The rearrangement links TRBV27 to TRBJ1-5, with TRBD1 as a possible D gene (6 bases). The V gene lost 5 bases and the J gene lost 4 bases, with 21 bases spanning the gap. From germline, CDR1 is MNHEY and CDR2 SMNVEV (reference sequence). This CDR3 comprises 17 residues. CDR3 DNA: TGTGCCAGCAGTCAATCGACAGGACGGGACCCTAATCAGCCCCAGCATTTT. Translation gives CASSQSTGRDPNQPQHF.